The rows below give T cell receptor beta chains drawn from one sample of a study of cytomegalovirus exposure and HLA in healthy donors. Method: immunoSEQ multiplex PCR; TCRdb's copy keeps in-frame clones and lacks some. The table shows about 160,000 clones, with about 85% occurring only once. Sequenced material: PBMCs. The receptors derive from a boy aged 2-9 years in good health and CMV-seronegative. The conserved cysteine and the conserved F or W are not part of the CDR3 here. A D gene is named only where the DNA matches it firmly.

V gene	D gene	CDR3 length	CDR3 protein
TRBV5-1	NA	12	ASSPRGSGNTIY
TRBV7-8	NA	10	ASSTTGYEAF
TRBV7-9	NA	14	ASSPVSGTYIYEQY
TRBV18	TRBD1	11	ASSTRDRVGYT
TRBV5-1	NA	12	ASRGGVNTDTQY
TRBV6-6	NA	12	ASSYTGHTYEQY
TRBV5-5	NA	16	ASSLAPGQAFLNTEAF
TRBV27	NA	12	ASSLQTGTGELF
TRBV10-2	TRBD2	9	ASKGLEEQY
TRBV29-1	TRBD1	11	SVEGQGGVGYT
TRBV27	NA	15	ASSLFHMGSGRETQY
TRBV5-6	NA	11	ASSLELGRGQF
TRBV28	NA	13	ASSSIRRSSYEQY
TRBV6-1	NA	11	ASSLSSPYEQY
TRBV5-1	NA	12	ASSKLAATNEQY
TRBV4-1	NA	15	ASSQGRRGADGNTIY
TRBV27	TRBD2	15	ASSLFSSGLNYNEQF
TRBV2	NA	9	ASKRSIEAF
TRBV19	TRBD2	13	ASSRTSGTLGEQY
TRBV30	NA	12	AWSSARPDQPQH
TRBV2	TRBD1	13	ASTTADRGGETQY
TRBV6-4	TRBD2	14	ASSDSPAGGLDTQY
TRBV11-2	NA	15	ASSLLGGGARLLEQY
TRBV28	TRBD2	10	ASTPAGEGQF
TRBV27	TRBD2	15	ASSPPPLAGGTDTQY
TRBV28	TRBD1	13	ASSHPDRGGYGYT
TRBV11-3	NA	11	ATDIQGKAPLH
TRBV4-1	TRBD1	13	ASSQSRQGAQGYT
TRBV5-1	TRBD1	16	ASSLSRDRGELRREQF
TRBV19	TRBD2	14	ASTTRLAVGYNEQF
TRBV25-1	NA	10	ASSGGSGTQY
TRBV14	TRBD2	13	ASSQAGTSDYEQY
TRBV27	TRBD1	17	ASSLGQGATFGPMWTQY
TRBV5-6	TRBD1	13	ASSFGTGGFYEQY
TRBV2	NA	11	ASSVGATDTQY
TRBV28	TRBD1	17	ASSLFGLVRDSKNQPQH
TRBV30	NA	13	AWSPSVSSGNTIY
TRBV28	TRBD1	12	ASTTWTGRTEAF
TRBV21-1	NA	16	ASSKGKIRTSGSYEQY
TRBV27	TRBD1	13	ASGPGTGWNQPQH
TRBV27	TRBD2	12	ASSPLAGNNEQF
TRBV29-1	TRBD1	12	SGHRGGNTGELF
TRBV28	TRBD2	16	ASRPPGLAGEGHWEQY
TRBV10-1	TRBD2	13	ASSDEAGAPDTQY
TRBV4-1	NA	13	ASSPRHGGNTEAF
TRBV6-5	NA	12	ASSYSLGLYEQY
TRBV5-1	NA	15	ASSPGLHISGANVLT
TRBV19	NA	14	ASSIERGIPGNEQF